This TCR beta chain was identified during a study of blood T cell repertoires in COVID-19 (dated by TCRdb to 2018 to 2020). Regarding the research as a whole: The collaborator samples originated in the United States, Italy and Spain and spanned the acute and convalescent phases of COVID-19. Deeply sampled blood TCRbeta repertoires from subjects exposed to, actively infected with, or recovered from COVID-19 were included in the dataset. Samples were obtained from the ongoing ImmuneRACE study (first 160 participants) and from 1,254 subjects provided by 6 global collaborators. The repertoires were made available in a free public database intended to serve as a resource for research on the immune response to SARS-CoV-2. A de-identified subject ID, COVID-19 status, age in years and sex were almost always included in the sample metadata. Where HLA class I and class II types were available, the types were taken from metadata supplied by the sample provider, not from assay-based typing. The prospective study material was composed of cDNA or gDNA derived from T cells, B-cell-depleted T cells, or PBMCs.

TCRbeta CDR3 regions were amplified from genomic DNA using the immunoSEQ Assay, a bias-controlled multiplex PCR. Turning to the authors' computational methods: The number of nucleated cells in each sample was estimated from the amplification of reference gene primers within the assay. To quantify the absolute abundance of each unique TCRbeta CDR3 rearrangement, sequence reads were collapsed and filtered. For each sample, productive Simpson clonality was calculated as the square root of Simpson's diversity index over productive rearrangements. TCRdb retrieved this table from immuneACCESS and kept in-frame rearrangements only. Not all clones are present; in checked studies, unresolved V genes account for under half, and no reason is known for the remainder. V, J and clone size are taken as reported in that table, and D and trimming were inferred from the DNA itself. This sample lists approximately 200,000 clones; about 90% were detected once. Around 1.6% of the sample is held by the ten biggest clonotypes.

The full study reports these points: Clinical and demographic metadata were provided uncurated, with the amount varying by source and participant.

The CDR3 holds 14 amino acids from the cysteine to the phenylalanine. Only CDR3 DNA is held: 42 bases, read in frame from base 1. V is reduced by 1 base and J by 3 bases, leaving a spacing of 4 bases between them. Taken from the germline V gene (reference sequence), the CDR1 and CDR2 loops are MNHEY and SMNVEV. Each collaborating institution followed its own protocols to collect whole blood in K2EDTA tubes. For TCRbeta analysis, collaborators shipped samples in one of three forms: frozen whole blood, isolated PBMCs, or DNA extracted from either of those sample types. Comment on this clone: This clone's antigen is unknown. No much larger clonotype is one base removed from it; base qualities were not supplied.

In this chain, TRBV27 is recombined with TRBJ2-6, with the D gene not clear enough to name. The sequencing input was peripheral blood. The source is a man aged 18 to 35 with active or convalescent COVID-19. The CDR3 sequence is CASSLFSGANVLTF. The bases are TGTGCCAGCAGTTTATTTAGTGGGGCCAACGTCCTGACTTTC.